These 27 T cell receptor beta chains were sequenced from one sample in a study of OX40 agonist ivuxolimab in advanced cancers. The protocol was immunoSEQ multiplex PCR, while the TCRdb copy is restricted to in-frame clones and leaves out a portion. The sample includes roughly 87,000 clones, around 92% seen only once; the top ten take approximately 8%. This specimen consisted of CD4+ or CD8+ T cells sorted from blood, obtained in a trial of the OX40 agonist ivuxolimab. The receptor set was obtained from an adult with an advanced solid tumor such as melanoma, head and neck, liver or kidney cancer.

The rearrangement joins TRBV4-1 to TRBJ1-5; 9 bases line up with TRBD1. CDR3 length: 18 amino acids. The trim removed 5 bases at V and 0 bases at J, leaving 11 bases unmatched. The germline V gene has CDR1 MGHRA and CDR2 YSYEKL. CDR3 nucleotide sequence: TGCGCCAGCAGCGCAACAGGGGGCCCCCCATTTAGCAATCAGCCCCAGCATTTT. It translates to CASSATGGPPFSNQPQHF.

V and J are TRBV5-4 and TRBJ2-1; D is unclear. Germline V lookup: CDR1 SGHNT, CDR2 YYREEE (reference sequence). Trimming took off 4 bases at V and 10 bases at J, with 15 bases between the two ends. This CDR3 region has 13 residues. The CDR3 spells CASSPAEGQEQFF. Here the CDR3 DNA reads TGTGCCAGCAGCCCCGCGGAAGGTCAAGAGCAGTTCTTC.

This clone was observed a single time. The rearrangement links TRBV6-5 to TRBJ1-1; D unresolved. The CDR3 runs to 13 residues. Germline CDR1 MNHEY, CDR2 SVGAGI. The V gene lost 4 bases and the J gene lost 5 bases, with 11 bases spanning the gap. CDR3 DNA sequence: TGTGCCAGCAGTTCAGGACTCAATACTGAAGCTTTCTTT. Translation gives CASSSGLNTEAFF.

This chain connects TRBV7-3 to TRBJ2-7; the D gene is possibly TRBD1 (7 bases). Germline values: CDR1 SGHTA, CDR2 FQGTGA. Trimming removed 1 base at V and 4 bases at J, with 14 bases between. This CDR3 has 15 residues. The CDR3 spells CASSLNRGLAYEQYF. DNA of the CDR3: TGTGCCAGCAGCTTAAACAGGGGACTCGCTTACGAGCAGTACTTC.

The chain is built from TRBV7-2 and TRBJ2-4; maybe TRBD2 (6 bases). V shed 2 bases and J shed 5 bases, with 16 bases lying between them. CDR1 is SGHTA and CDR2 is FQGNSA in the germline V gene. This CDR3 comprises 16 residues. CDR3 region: CASSLYGRRGENIQYF. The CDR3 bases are TGTGCCAGCAGCTTATATGGTCGGCGGGGCGAAAACATTCAGTACTTC.

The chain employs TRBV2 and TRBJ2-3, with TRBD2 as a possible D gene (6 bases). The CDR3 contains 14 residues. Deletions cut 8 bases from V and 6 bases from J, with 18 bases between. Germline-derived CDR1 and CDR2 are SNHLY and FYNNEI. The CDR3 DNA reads TGTGCCAGCGGTACTAGCTCAGGACGGGATACGCAGTATTTT. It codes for CASGTSSGRDTQYF.

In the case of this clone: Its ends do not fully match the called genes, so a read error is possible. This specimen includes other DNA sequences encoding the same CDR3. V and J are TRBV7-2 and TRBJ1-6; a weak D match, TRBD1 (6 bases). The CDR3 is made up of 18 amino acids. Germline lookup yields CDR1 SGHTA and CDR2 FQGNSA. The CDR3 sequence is CASSLAPGALGTYSPLHF. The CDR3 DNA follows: TGTGCCAGCAGCTTAGCTCCGGGGGCTTTGGGGACGTATTCGCCCCTCCACTTT.

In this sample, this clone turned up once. CDR3 DNA: TGTGCCAGCAGTTACGCGCAGGGTGCTGGCTACACCTTC. Its translation: CASSYAQGAGYTF. The rearrangement links TRBV6-5 to TRBJ1-2; D may be TRBD1 (5 bases). CDR1 is MNHEY and CDR2 is SVGAGI in the germline V gene. With 2 bases removed from V and 7 bases from J, the gap between germline ends came to 11 bases. This CDR3 has 13 residues.

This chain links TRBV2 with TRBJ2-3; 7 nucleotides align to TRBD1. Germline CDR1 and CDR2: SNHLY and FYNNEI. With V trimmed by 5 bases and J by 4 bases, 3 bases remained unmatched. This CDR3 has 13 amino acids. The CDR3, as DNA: TGTGCCAGCAGTAGGGGGCGCCCAGATACGCAGTATTTT. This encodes CASSRGRPDTQYF.

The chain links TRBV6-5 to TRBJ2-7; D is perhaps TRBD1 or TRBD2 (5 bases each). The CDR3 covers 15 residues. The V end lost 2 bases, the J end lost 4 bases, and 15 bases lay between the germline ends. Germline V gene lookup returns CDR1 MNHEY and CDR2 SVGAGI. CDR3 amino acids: CASSYGGLSGYEQYF. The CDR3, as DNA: TGTGCCAGCAGTTACGGGGGTCTATCAGGATACGAGCAGTACTTC.

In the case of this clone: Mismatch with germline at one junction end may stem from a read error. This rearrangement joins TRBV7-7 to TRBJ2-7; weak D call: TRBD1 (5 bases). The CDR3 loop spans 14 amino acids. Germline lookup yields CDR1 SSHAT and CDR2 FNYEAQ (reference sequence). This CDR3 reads CASSPGTGSYEQYF. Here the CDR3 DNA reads TGTGCTAGCAGCCCGGGCACAGGCTCCTACGAGCAGTACTTC.

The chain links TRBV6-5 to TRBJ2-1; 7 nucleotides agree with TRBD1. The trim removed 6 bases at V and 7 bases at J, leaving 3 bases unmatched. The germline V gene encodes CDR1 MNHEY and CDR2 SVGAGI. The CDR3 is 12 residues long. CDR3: CASRPQGNEQFF. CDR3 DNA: TGTGCCAGCAGGCCACAGGGGAATGAGCAGTTCTTC.

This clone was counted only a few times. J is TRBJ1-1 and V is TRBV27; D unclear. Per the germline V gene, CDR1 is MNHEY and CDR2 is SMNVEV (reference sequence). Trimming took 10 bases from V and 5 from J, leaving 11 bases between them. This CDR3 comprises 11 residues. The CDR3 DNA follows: TGTGCCACCCACCGAGGGACTGAAGCTTTCTTT. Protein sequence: CATHRGTEAFF.

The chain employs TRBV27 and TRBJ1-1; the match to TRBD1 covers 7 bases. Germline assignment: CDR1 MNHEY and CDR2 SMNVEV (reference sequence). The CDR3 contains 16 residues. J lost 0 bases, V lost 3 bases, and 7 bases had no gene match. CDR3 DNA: TGTGCCAGCAGTTTTATAGGGGGCGGGATGAACACTGAAGCTTTCTTT. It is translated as CASSFIGGGMNTEAFF.

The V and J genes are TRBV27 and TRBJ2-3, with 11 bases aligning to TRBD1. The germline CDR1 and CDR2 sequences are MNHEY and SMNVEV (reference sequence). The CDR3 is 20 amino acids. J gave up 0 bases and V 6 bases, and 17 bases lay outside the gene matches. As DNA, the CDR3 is TGTGCCAGCAGCCCACCCGGCGGGACAGGGGGAAGCCTGAGCACAGATACGCAGTATTTT. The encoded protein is CASSPPGGTGGSLSTDTQYF.

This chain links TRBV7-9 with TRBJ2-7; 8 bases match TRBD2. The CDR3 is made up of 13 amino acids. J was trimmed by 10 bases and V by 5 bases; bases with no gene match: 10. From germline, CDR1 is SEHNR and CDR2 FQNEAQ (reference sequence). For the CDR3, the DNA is TGTGCCAGCAGCGTCGGGACTAGGCCCCGACAGTACTTC. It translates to CASSVGTRPRQYF.

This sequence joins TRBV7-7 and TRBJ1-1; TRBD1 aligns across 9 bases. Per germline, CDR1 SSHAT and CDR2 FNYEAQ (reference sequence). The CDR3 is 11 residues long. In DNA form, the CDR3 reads TGTTTGGGACAGGGGAACACTGAAGCTTTCTTT. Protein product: CLGQGNTEAFF.

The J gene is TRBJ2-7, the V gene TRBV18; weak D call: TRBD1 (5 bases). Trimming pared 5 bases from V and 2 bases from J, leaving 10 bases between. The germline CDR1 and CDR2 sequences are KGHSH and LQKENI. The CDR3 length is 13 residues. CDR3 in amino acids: CASSSPTAYEQYF. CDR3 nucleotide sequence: TGTGCCAGCTCAAGCCCGACAGCCTACGAGCAGTACTTC.

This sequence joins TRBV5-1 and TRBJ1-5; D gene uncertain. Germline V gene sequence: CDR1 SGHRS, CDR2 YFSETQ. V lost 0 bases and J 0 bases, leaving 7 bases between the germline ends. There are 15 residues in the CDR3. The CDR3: CASSLDNYSNQPQHF. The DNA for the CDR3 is TGCGCCAGCAGCTTGGACAACTATAGCAATCAGCCCCAGCATTTT. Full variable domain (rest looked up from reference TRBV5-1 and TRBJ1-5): KAGVTQTPRYLIKTRGQQVTLSCSPISGHRSVSWYQQTPGQGLQFLFEYFSETQRNKGNFPGRFSGRQFSNSRSEMNVSTLELGDSALYLCASSLDNYSNQPQHFGDGTRLSIL.

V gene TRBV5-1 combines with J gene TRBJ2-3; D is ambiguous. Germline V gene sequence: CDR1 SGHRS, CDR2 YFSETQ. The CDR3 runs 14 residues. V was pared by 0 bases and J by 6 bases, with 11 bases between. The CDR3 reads CASSLATLQDTQYF. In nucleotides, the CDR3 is TGCGCCAGCAGCTTGGCTACCCTCCAGGATACGCAGTATTTT.

The CDR3 DNA reads as TGCGCCAGCAGCTTGGTGCCCGGGCCGAATGAGCAGTTCTTC. Translated, it gives CASSLVPGPNEQFF. V usage is TRBV5-1 and J usage is TRBJ2-1; D unclear. The V end lost 0 bases, the J end lost 7 bases, and 11 bases lay between the germline ends. CDR3 length equals 14 residues. Germline-derived CDR1 and CDR2 are SGHRS and YFSETQ.

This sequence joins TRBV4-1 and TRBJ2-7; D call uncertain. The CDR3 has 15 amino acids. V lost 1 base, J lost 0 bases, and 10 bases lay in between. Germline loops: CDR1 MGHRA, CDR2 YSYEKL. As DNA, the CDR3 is TGCGCCAGCAGCCAAGGATGGACGGGCTCCTACGAGCAGTACTTC. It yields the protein CASSQGWTGSYEQYF.

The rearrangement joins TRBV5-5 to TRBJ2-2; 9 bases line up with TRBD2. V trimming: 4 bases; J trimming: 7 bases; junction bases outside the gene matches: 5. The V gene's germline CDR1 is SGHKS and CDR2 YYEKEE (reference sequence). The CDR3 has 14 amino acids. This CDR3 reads CASSPGLAGGELFF. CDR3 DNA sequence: TGTGCCAGCAGCCCGGGACTAGCCGGCGGGGAGCTGTTTTTT.

CDR3 protein: CASSVHRGETQYF. In DNA, the CDR3 is TGTGCCAGCAGCGTCCACAGGGGGGAGACCCAGTACTTC. The V gene is TRBV27, the J gene TRBJ2-5; 8 bases fit TRBD1. The V gene's germline CDR1 is MNHEY and CDR2 SMNVEV (reference sequence). The CDR3 covers 13 residues. The trim removed 6 bases at V and 5 bases at J, leaving 5 bases unmatched.

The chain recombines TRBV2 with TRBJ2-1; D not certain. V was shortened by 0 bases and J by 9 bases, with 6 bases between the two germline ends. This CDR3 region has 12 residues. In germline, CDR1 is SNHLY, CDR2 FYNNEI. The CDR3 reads CASSEASGEQFF. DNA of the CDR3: TGTGCCAGCAGTGAAGCTAGTGGTGAGCAGTTCTTC.

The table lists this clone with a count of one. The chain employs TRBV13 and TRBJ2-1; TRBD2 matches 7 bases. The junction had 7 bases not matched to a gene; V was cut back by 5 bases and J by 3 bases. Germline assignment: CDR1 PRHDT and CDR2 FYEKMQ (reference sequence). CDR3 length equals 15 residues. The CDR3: CASSPVAGDYNEQFF. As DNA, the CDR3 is TGTGCCAGCAGCCCAGTTGCGGGGGACTACAATGAGCAGTTCTTC.

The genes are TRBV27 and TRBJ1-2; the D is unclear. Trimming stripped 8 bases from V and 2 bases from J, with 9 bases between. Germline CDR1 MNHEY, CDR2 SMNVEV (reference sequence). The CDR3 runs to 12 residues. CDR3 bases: TGTGCCAGCGGTCGGGGAAACTATGGCTACACCTTC. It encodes CASGRGNYGYTF.